These 14 T cell receptor beta chains were sequenced from one sample in a study of blood T cell repertoires in COVID-19. Sequencing used immunoSEQ multiplex PCR; TCRdb keeps in-frame clones, though not all of them. This sample carries roughly 150,000 clones, 80% of them seen once, and the ten largest clones take nearly 3.5%. Sequenced material: PBMCs or T cells enriched from blood (not recorded which). The receptors were gathered from a woman aged 55-70 years who had recovered from COVID-19.

This clone showed up just a few times. The genes are TRBV5-1 and TRBJ2-5, with 13 bases aligning to TRBD2. The V gene end was trimmed by 1 base and the J gene end by 2 bases; junction bases not matched to a gene: 2. CDR1 is SGHRS, CDR2 YFSETQ, per germline. The CDR3 spans 16 residues. The chain's CDR3 is CASSLTLAGGQETQYF. The CDR3 bases are TGCGCCAGCAGCTTGACACTAGCGGGGGGGCAAGAGACCCAGTACTTC.

This clone was seen a handful of times. This sequence joins TRBV11-2 and TRBJ1-4, with D perhaps matching TRBD1 (5 bases). CDR1 is SGHAT, CDR2 FQNNGV, per germline. The V end lost 1 base, the J end lost 8 bases, and 11 bases lay between the germline ends. The CDR3 has 14 amino acids. CDR3 in DNA: TGTGCCAGCAGCTTAGCAGGGAATTGGGAAAAACTGTTTTTT. Residues: CASSLAGNWEKLFF.

This clone has a handful of counts. The chain employs TRBV2 and TRBJ2-3; weak D call: TRBD2 (6 bases). Per germline, CDR1 SNHLY and CDR2 FYNNEI. Between the trimmed V and J ends, which lost 2 bases and 2 bases, there was a span of 14 bases. The CDR3 is 16 amino acids. The CDR3 reads CASSESPGTVTDTQYF. As DNA, the CDR3 is TGTGCCAGCAGTGAATCCCCCGGGACTGTCACAGATACGCAGTATTTT. The whole variable domain, remainder taken from reference TRBV2 and TRBJ2-3, is EPEVTQTPSHQVTQMGQEVILRCVPISNHLYFYWYRQILGQKVEFLVSFYNNEISEKSEIFDDQFSVERPDGSNFTLKIRSTKLEDSAMYFCASSESPGTVTDTQYFGPGTRLTVL.

This clone was seen only a few times. V is TRBV5-6 and J is TRBJ2-7; 10 bases agree with TRBD1. This CDR3 is built from 14 residues. V trimming: 0 bases; J trimming: 6 bases; junction bases outside the gene matches: 3. Germline CDR1 is SGHDT and CDR2 is YYEEEE. In DNA, the CDR3 is TGTGCCAGCAGCTTGGCGGGACAGGGGCGCGAGCAGTACTTC. Residues: CASSLAGQGREQYF.

The chain employs TRBV30 and TRBJ2-1, with 9 bases lining up with TRBD2. This CDR3 contains 14 residues. Losses at the gene ends were 1 base for V and 6 bases for J; bases not matched to a gene: 4. Germline assignment: CDR1 GTSNPN and CDR2 SVGIG (reference sequence). CDR3 DNA: TGTGCCTGGAGTGGCGGGGGGGCCCCCAATGAGCAGTTCTTC. Amino acids: CAWSGGGAPNEQFF.

This chain connects TRBV10-1 to TRBJ1-2; D gene unclear. V shed 2 bases and J shed 1 base, with 5 bases lying between them. Germline CDR1 reads WNHNN; CDR2 reads SYGVQD (reference sequence). The CDR3 runs to 13 residues. The CDR3 here is CASSEQNNYGYTF. CDR3 bases: TGCGCCAGCAGTGAGCAGAATAACTATGGCTACACCTTC.

Written as DNA, the CDR3 is TGTGCCAGCAGCTTGACTAGGATTCAAGAGACCCAGTACTTC. Residues: CASSLTRIQETQYF. V and J are TRBV7-2 and TRBJ2-5; D may be TRBD2 (6 bases). CDR1 and CDR2 (germline): SGHTA, FQGNSA. The CDR3 length is 14 residues. V lost 3 bases, J lost 2 bases, and 10 bases lay in between.

J is TRBJ1-1 and V is TRBV5-4, with TRBD1 identical over 11 bases. Germline CDR1 SGHNT, CDR2 YYREEE (reference sequence). Unmatched junction bases numbered 10, after V lost 4 bases and J lost 2 bases. The CDR3 spans 17 residues. The CDR3, as DNA: TGTGCCAGCAGCCAACCGGGACAGGGGGAGGTCAACACTGAAGCTTTCTTT. Translation: CASSQPGQGEVNTEAFF.

This sequence joins TRBV6-2 or TRBV6-3 and TRBJ2-7; a weak D match, TRBD1 (5 bases). Looked up from germline, CDR1 is MNHEY and CDR2 is SVGEGT. The CDR3 loop spans 13 amino acids. Trimming pared 1 base from V and 5 bases from J, leaving 9 bases between. Here the CDR3 DNA reads TGTGCCAGCAGTTACTGGCAGGGCAACGAGCAGTACTTC. Translating gives CASSYWQGNEQYF.

This chain connects TRBV5-6 to TRBJ1-1, with D possibly matching TRBD1 (6 bases). V lost 5 bases and J 7 bases, leaving 15 bases between the germline ends. CDR3 length: 13 amino acids. Germline assignment: CDR1 SGHDT and CDR2 YYEEEE. The CDR3 loop reads CASRPIRGGEAFF. CDR3 nucleotide sequence: TGTGCCAGCAGGCCGATCAGGGGCGGTGAAGCTTTCTTT. The full variable domain, its missing parts supplied by reference TRBV5-6 and TRBJ1-1, is DAGVTQSPTHLIKTRGQQVTLRCSPKSGHDTVSWYQQALGQGPQFIFQYYEEEERQRGNFPDRFSGHQFPNYSSELNVNALLLGDSALYLCASRPIRGGEAFFGQGTRLTVV.

In its sample, this clone was seen a few times. The CDR3 sequence: CATSRAGTGGGYTF. Written as DNA, the CDR3 is TGTGCCACCAGCAGAGCCGGGACAGGCGGTGGCTACACCTTC. The rearrangement links TRBV15 to TRBJ1-2; TRBD1 matches at 8 bases. This CDR3 has 14 amino acids. J was trimmed by 7 bases and V by 1 base; bases with no gene match: 5. In germline, CDR1 is LNHNV, CDR2 YYDKDF (reference sequence).

The J gene is TRBJ2-5, the V gene TRBV7-3; D remains unclear. The V and J ends lost 4 bases and 0 bases respectively, with 6 bases between them. CDR3 length equals 13 residues. CDR1 and CDR2 from the germline V gene are SGHTA and FQGTGA. CDR3 protein: CASSSTYQETQYF. CDR3 in DNA: TGTGCCAGCAGCTCTACGTACCAAGAGACCCAGTACTTC. The full variable domain, with the rest looked up from reference TRBV7-3 and TRBJ2-5, is GAGVSQTPSNKVTEKGKYVELRCDPISGHTALYWYRQSLGQGPEFLIYFQGTGAADDSGLPNDRFFAVRPEGSVSTLKIQRTERGDSAVYLCASSSTYQETQYFGPGTRLLVL.

The J gene is TRBJ1-4, the V gene TRBV10-1; weak D call: TRBD1 (5 bases). From germline, CDR1 is WNHNN and CDR2 SYGVQD (reference sequence). V was shortened by 8 bases and J by 6 bases, with 13 bases between the two germline ends. The CDR3 is 13 amino acids. The CDR3 loop is CASSLAGDEKLFF. CDR3 in DNA: TGCGCCAGCTCCCTAGCGGGGGATGAAAAACTGTTTTTT.

In its sample, this clone was seen once. The rearrangement links TRBV7-9 to TRBJ2-7; 11 bases line up with TRBD1. Germline CDR1 is SEHNR and CDR2 is FQNEAQ (reference sequence). Losses at the gene ends were 0 bases for V and 3 bases for J; bases not matched to a gene: 1. The CDR3 covers 15 residues. CDR3: CASSLAGQGGYEQYF. The CDR3 DNA reads TGTGCCAGCAGCTTAGCGGGACAGGGGGGCTACGAGCAGTACTTC.